Here is one T cell receptor (beta chain) with its context. Its cognate antigen is unknown. The assay was immunoSEQ multiplex PCR, and TCRdb's table has in-frame clones only and misses some. This table has over 200,000 clones, 75% to 90% appearing once. From germline, CDR1 is GTSNPN and CDR2 SVGIG (reference sequence). The CDR3 extends over 17 amino acids. Trimming removed 0 bases from V and 0 bases from J; junction bases left unmatched: 7. The data belong to a study of cytomegalovirus exposure and HLA in healthy donors. Overall study results and limits: Reportedly, diagnosis of cytomegalovirus status by the classifier showed high specificity and sensitivity.

The material sequenced was PBMCs. This sequence was found in a woman between 18 and 29 years old in good health and CMV-seronegative. The chain uses TRBV30 and TRBJ2-1, with 8 positions matching TRBD1. In DNA, the CDR3 is TGTGCCTGGAGTGTTCAGGGGGCGTTTAGCTCCTACAATGAGCAGTTCTTC. Translating gives CAWSVQGAFSSYNEQFF.